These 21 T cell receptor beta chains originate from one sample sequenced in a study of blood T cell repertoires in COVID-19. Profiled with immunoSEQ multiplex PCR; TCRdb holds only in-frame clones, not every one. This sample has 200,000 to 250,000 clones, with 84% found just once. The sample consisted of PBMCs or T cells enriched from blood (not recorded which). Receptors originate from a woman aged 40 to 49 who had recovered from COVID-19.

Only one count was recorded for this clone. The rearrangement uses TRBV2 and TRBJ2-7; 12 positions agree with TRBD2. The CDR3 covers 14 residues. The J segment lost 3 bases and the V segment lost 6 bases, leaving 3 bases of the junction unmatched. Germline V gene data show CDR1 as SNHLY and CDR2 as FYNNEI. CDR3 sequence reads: CASRRLAGVYEQYV. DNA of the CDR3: TGTGCCAGCAGAAGACTAGCGGGAGTCTACGAGCAGTACGTC.

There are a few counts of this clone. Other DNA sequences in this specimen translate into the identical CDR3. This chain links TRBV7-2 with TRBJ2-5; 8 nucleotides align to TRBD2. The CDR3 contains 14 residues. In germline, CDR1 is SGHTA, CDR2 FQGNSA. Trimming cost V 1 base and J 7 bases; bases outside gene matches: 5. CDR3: CASSLVREGGTQYF. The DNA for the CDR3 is TGTGCCAGCAGCTTAGTTCGGGAGGGGGGGACCCAGTACTTC.

Written as DNA, the CDR3 is TGTGCCAGCAGCTCCTGGACAGGGTCCTATGGCTACACCTTC. Its protein product is CASSSWTGSYGYTF. The chain recombines TRBV3-1 (or the pseudogene TRBV3-2) with TRBJ1-2, with 8 positions matching TRBD1. The CDR3 runs to 14 residues. Germline-derived CDR1 and CDR2 are LGHDT and YNNKEL (reference sequence). The V gene end was trimmed by 5 bases and the J gene end by 4 bases; junction bases not matched to a gene: 6.

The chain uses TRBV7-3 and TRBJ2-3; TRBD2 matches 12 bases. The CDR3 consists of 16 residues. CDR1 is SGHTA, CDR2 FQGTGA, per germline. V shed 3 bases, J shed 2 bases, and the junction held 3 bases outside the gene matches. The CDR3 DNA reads TGTGCCAGCAGCTTTGGACTAGCGGGAACCACAGATACGCAGTATTTT. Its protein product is CASSFGLAGTTDTQYF. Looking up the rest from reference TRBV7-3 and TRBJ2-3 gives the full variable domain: GAGVSQTPSNKVTEKGKYVELRCDPISGHTALYWYRQSLGQGPEFLIYFQGTGAADDSGLPNDRFFAVRPEGSVSTLKIQRTERGDSAVYLCASSFGLAGTTDTQYFGPGTRLTVL.

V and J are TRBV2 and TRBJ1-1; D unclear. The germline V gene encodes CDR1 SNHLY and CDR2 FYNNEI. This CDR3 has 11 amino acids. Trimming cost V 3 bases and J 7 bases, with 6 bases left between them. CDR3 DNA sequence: TGTGCCAGCAGTGAGAGGAGTGAAGCTTTCTTT. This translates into CASSERSEAFF.

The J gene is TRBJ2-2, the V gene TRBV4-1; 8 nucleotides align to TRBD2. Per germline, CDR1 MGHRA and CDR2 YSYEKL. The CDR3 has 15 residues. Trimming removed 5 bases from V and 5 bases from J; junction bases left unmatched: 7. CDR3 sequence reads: CASSVSGSGTGELFF. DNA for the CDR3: TGCGCCAGCAGCGTCAGCGGGAGTGGTACCGGGGAGCTGTTTTTT.

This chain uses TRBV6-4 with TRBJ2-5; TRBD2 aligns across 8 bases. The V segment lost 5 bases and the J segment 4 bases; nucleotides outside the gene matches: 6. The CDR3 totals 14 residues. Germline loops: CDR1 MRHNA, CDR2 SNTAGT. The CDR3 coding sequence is TGTGCCAGCAGTATCTCAGCGGGAGTAGAGACCCAGTACTTC. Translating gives CASSISAGVETQYF.

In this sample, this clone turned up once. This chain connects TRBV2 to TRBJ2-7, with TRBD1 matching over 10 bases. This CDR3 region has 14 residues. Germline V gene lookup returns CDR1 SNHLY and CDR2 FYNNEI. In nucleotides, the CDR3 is TGTGGACAAGGCGGGACAGGGGTTCTTGGCGAGCAGTACTTC. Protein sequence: CGQGGTGVLGEQYF.

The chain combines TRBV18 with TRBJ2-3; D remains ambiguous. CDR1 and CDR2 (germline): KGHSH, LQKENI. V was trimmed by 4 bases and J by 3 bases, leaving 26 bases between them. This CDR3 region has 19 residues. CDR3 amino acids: CASSHMGSLLTEQTDTQYF. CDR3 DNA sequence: TGTGCCAGCTCACACATGGGCTCTCTATTGACCGAGCAAACAGATACGCAGTATTTT. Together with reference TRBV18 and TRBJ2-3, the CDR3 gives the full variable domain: NAGVMQNPRHLVRRRGQEARLRCSPMKGHSHVYWYRQLPEEGLKFMVYLQKENIIDESGMPKERFSAEFPKEGPSILRIQQVVRGDSAAYFCASSHMGSLLTEQTDTQYFGPGTRLTVL.

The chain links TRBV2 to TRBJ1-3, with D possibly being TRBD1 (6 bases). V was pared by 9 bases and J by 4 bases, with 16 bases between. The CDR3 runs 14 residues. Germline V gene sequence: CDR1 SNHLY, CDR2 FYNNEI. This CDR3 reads CARGTGTTGNTIYF. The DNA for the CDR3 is TGTGCCAGGGGAACAGGGACAACCGGAAACACCATATATTTT.

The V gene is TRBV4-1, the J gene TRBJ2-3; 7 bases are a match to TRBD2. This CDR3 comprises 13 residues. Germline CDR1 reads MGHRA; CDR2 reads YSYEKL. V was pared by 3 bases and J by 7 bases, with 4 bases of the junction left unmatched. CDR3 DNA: TGCGCCAGCAGCCACGGGACTACTTATACGCAGTATTTT. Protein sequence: CASSHGTTYTQYF.

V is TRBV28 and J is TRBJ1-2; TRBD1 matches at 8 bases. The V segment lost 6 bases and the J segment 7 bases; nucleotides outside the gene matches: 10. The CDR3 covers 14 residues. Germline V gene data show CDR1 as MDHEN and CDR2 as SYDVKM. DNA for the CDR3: TGTGCCAGCAGCCCATTCGACAGGGGCTTTGGCTACACCTTC. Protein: CASSPFDRGFGYTF.

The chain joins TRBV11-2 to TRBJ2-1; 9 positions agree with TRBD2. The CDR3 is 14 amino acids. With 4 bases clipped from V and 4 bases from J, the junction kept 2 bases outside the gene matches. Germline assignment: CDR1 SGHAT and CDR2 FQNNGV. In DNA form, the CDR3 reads TGTGCCAGCAGCTCGCTAGCGGGATACAATGAGCAGTTCTTC. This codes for CASSSLAGYNEQFF.

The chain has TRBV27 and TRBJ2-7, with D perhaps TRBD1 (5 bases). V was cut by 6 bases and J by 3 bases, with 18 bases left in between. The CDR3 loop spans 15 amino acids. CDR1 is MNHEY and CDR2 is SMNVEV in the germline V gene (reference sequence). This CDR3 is CASRSPDRFDYEQYV. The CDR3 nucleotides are TGTGCCAGCAGATCTCCTGACAGATTTGACTACGAGCAGTACGTC.

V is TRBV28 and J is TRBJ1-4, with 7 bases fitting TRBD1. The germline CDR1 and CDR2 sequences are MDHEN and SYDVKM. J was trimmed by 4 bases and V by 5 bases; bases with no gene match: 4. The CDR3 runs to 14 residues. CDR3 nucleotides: TGTGCCAGCAGTGATGGGACAGTTAATGAAAAACTGTTTTTT. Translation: CASSDGTVNEKLFF.

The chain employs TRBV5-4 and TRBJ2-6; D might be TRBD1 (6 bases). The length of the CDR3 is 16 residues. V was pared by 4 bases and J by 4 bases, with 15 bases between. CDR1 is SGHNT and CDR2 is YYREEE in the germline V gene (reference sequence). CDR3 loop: CASSIGMGAGANVLTF. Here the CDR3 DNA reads TGTGCCAGCAGCATTGGAATGGGGGCCGGGGCCAACGTCCTGACTTTC.

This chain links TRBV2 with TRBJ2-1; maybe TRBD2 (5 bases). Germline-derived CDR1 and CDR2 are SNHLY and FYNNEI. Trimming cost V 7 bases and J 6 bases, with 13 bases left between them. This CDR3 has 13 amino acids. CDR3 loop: CASTGTRGNEQFF. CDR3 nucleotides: TGTGCCAGCACCGGCACCCGGGGCAATGAGCAGTTCTTC.

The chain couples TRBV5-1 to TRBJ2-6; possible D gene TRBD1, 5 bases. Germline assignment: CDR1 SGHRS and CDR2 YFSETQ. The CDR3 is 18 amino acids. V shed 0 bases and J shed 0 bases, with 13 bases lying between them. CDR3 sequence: CASSLGGGQNSGANVLTF. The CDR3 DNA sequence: TGCGCCAGCAGCTTGGGCGGCGGACAAAACTCTGGGGCCAACGTCCTGACTTTC.

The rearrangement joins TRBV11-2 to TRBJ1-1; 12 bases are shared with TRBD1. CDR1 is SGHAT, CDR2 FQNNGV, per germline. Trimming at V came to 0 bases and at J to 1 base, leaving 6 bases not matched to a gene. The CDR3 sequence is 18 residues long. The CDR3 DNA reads TGTGCCAGCAGCTTAGATGTGGGACAGGGGGCGAGGAACACTGAAGCTTTCTTT. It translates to CASSLDVGQGARNTEAFF.

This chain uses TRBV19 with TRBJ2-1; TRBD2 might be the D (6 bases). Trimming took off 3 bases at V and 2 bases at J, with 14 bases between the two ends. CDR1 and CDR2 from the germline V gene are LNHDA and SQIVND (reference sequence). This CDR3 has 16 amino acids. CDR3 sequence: CASSIVEVAAYNEQFF. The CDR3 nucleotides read TGTGCCAGTAGTATCGTGGAAGTAGCGGCCTACAATGAGCAGTTCTTC.

Written as DNA, the CDR3 is TGTGCCAGCAGCTCCAAGGGGAGGGAGCAGTACTTC. Its protein product is CASSSKGREQYF. V gene TRBV7-8 combines with J gene TRBJ2-7; a possible D gene is TRBD2 (6 bases). V gave up 4 bases and J gave up 7 bases, with 11 bases separating them. Germline V gene sequence: CDR1 SGHVS, CDR2 FQNEAQ. This CDR3 spans 12 amino acids.